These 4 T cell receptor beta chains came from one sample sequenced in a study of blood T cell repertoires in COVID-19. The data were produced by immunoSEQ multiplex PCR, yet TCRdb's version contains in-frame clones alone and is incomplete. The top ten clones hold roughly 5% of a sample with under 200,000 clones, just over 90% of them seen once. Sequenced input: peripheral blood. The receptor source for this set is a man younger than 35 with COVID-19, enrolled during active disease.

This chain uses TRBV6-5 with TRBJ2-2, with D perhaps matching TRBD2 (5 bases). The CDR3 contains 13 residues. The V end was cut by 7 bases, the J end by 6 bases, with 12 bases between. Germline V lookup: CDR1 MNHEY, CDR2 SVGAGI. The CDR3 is CASTRAVPGELFF. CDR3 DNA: TGTGCCAGCACCAGAGCGGTTCCCGGGGAGCTGTTTTTT.

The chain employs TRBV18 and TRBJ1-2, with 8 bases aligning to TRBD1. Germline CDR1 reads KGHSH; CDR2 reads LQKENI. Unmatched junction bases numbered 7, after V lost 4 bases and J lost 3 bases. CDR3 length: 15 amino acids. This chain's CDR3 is CASSLTGGSYYGYTF. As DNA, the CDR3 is TGTGCCAGCTCACTAACAGGGGGTTCCTACTATGGCTACACCTTC.

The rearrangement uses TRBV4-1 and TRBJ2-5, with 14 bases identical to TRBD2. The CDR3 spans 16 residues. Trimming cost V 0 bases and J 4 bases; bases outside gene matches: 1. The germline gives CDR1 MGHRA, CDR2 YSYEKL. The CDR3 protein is CASSQEGLAGGETQYF. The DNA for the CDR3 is TGCGCCAGCAGCCAAGAAGGACTAGCGGGAGGAGAGACCCAGTACTTC.

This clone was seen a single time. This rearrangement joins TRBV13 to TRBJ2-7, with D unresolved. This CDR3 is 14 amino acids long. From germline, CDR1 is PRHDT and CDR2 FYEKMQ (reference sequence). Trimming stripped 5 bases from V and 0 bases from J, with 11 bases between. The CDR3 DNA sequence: TGTGCCAGCAGCCTGGGCTTGACCTCCTACGAGCAGTACTTC. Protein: CASSLGLTSYEQYF. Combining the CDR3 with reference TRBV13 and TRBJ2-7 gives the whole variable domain AAGVIQSPRHLIKEKRETATLKCYPIPRHDTVYWYQQGPGQDPQFLISFYEKMQSDKGSIPDRFSAQQFSDYHSELNMSSLELGDSALYFCASSLGLTSYEQYFGPGTRLTVT.